A selection of T cell receptor beta chains follows, all from one sample in a study of blood T cell repertoires in COVID-19. Clones were sequenced by immunoSEQ multiplex PCR, and TCRdb holds only the in-frame ones, with some missing. The sample holds more than 110,000 clones, around 88% seen once. Sequencing used peripheral blood. All receptors come from a man in his sixties with active or convalescent COVID-19. The CDR3 runs from the conserved cysteine through the conserved F or W. The order of the fields is J gene, V gene, clone size, D gene, CDR3 DNA, CDR3 protein. A D gene is named only where the DNA matches it firmly. Clone size is shown for a subset of rows, as once, few, many or a class of expanded clone.

>TRBJ2-3|TRBV24-1|.|TRBD1
TGTGCCACCAGTCCTGGACAGGGGGTAGATACGCAGTATTTT
CATSPGQGVDTQYF
>TRBJ2-7|TRBV4-3|.|TRBD1
TGCGCCAGCAGCCAAGGGACAGGGTGGTACGAGCAGTACTTC
CASSQGTGWYEQYF
>TRBJ2-3|TRBV18|.|.
TGTGCCAGCTCACCACTAGTCCAAGGCAGCGGTGATACGCAGTATTTT
CASSPLVQGSGDTQYF
>TRBJ2-5|TRBV28|.|.
TGTGCCAGCCCGGGACATGGGCAAGAGACCCAGTACTTC
CASPGHGQETQYF
>TRBJ1-6|TRBV3-1/TRBV3-2|.|.
TGTGCCAGCAGCCAAGGCCAGGGTTTCAATTCACCCCTCCACTTT
CASSQGQGFNSPLHF
>TRBJ2-7|TRBV6-5|.|TRBD2
TGTGCCAGCAGTTATCAGCGGGGCTACGAGCAGTACTTC
CASSYQRGYEQYF
>TRBJ2-7|TRBV12-3/TRBV12-4|few|.
TGTGCTTCATGCACGCGGGACGAGCAGTACTTC
CASCTRDEQYF
>TRBJ1-1|TRBV6-5|.|.
TGTGCCAGCAGTTACTTACTCAAATTGAACACTGAAGCTTTCTTT
CASSYLLKLNTEAFF
>TRBJ2-3|TRBV5-1|.|TRBD2
TGCGCCAGCAGCTGGGGGACTAGCGGGGACACAGATACGCAGTATTTT
CASSWGTSGDTDTQYF
>TRBJ1-5|TRBV5-1|.|.
TGCGCCAGCAGCGTCGGAGGGGCAGAGGGTCAGCCCCAGCATTTT
CASSVGGAEGQPQHF
>TRBJ2-2|TRBV5-6|.|.
TGTGCCAGCAGACGAGGGGGTACCGGGGAGCTGTTTTTT
CASRRGGTGELFF
>TRBJ1-5|TRBV30|.|TRBD1
TGTGCCTGGGCAGGGGGGAACCGTCAGCCCCAGCATTTT
CAWAGGNRQPQHF
>TRBJ2-3|TRBV6-8|.|.
TGTGCCAGCAGTTACCTCCCCCCCACAGGGCCTGGCACAGATACGCAGTATTTT
CASSYLPPTGPGTDTQYF
>TRBJ2-7|TRBV21-1|.|.
TGTGCCAGCACCCAGGGGACTAGCGGGAGCGAGCAGTACTTC
CASTQGTSGSEQYF
>TRBJ1-1|TRBV5-4|.|TRBD1
TGTGCCAGCAGCACATTGGACAGGGTAGGCACTGAAGCTTTCTTT
CASSTLDRVGTEAFF
>TRBJ1-2|TRBV6-2/TRBV6-3|.|.
TGTGCCAGCAGTTACCAGAGTGGAAGCAGGGTTAGAGGCTACACCTTC
CASSYQSGSRVRGYTF
>TRBJ2-2|TRBV4-3|.|TRBD2
TGCGCCAGCAGCCAACTAGCGGGCACCGGGGAGCTGTTTTTT
CASSQLAGTGELFF
>TRBJ2-7|TRBV27|.|.
TGTGCCAGCAGTTTAGGCGGCGAGCAGTACTTC
CASSLGGEQYF
>TRBJ2-5|TRBV2|.|.
TGTGCCAGCAGTGAAGATAGGGGTCGCATACAAGAGACCCAGTACTTC
CASSEDRGRIQETQYF
>TRBJ2-2|TRBV7-2|once|.
TGTGCCAGCAGCCCACACAAGACCGGGGAGCTGTTTTTT
CASSPHKTGELFF
>TRBJ1-3|TRBV27|.|.
TGTGCCAGCAGCCTAGCTGGGTGGGGAAACACCATATATTTT
CASSLAGWGNTIYF
>TRBJ1-6|TRBV27|.|.
TGTGCCAGCAGTAACCACCTCGGCGGGCCCAATTCACCCCTCCACTTT
CASSNHLGGPNSPLHF
>TRBJ2-1|TRBV7-3|.|TRBD1
TGTGCCAGCAGCTCGGACAGGGCTTCGGTCAATGAGCAGTTCTTC
CASSSDRASVNEQFF